This record concerns one T cell receptor (beta chain) sequence. The record originates from a study of cytomegalovirus exposure and HLA in healthy donors. Vbeta (60) and Jbeta (13) primers were used in the PCR. Data came from immunoSEQ multiplex PCR; TCRdb stores just in-frame clones and leaves some out. Among around 130,000 clones listed, approximately 82% were seen once. The germline V gene encodes CDR1 MNHEY and CDR2 SVGAGI. Trimming shortened V by 0 bases and J by 0 bases, and 6 bases separated the two germline ends. The CDR3 is 15 residues long. The sequence derives from a woman between 18 and 30 years old in good health and CMV-seropositive. Sequenced material: PBMCs. The chain links TRBV6-5 to TRBJ1-3, with D uncertain. Written as DNA, the CDR3 is TGTGCCAGCAGTTACTCGCGGGGCTCTGGAAACACCATATATTTT. Translation: CASSYSRGSGNTIYF.